This entry lists 15 T cell receptor beta chains sequenced from one sample in a study of T cell repertoires in ileal Crohn's disease. TCRdb keeps only in-frame clones here, not all; method: immunoSEQ multiplex PCR. This table has roughly 7,000 clones, 92% appearing once. Source material: ileal tissue. These receptors came from an adult with Crohn's disease.

Written as DNA, the CDR3 is TGTGCCAGCAGCGTGGACAGGGTGGGCACTGAAGCTTTCTTT. The encoded protein is CASSVDRVGTEAFF. This sequence joins TRBV9 and TRBJ1-1, with 8 bases matching TRBD1. V was clipped by 2 bases and J by 4 bases; unmatched bases: 4. Germline V gene sequence: CDR1 SGDLS, CDR2 YYNGEE. The CDR3 covers 14 residues.

CDR3 protein: CASSDLRRLGNYNEQFF. The CDR3 bases are TGTGCCAGCAGCGACCTCCGCCGACTCGGAAATTACAATGAGCAGTTCTTC. V gene TRBV9 combines with J gene TRBJ2-1; D is unresolved. Germline lookup yields CDR1 SGDLS and CDR2 YYNGEE. V lost 3 bases to trimming and J lost 4 bases, with 20 bases between them. The CDR3 loop spans 17 amino acids.

This chain uses TRBV7-8 with TRBJ2-3; 7 nucleotides agree with TRBD2. Germline assignment: CDR1 SGHVS and CDR2 FQNEAQ. The V gene end was trimmed by 3 bases and the J gene end by 1 base; junction bases not matched to a gene: 10. The CDR3 totals 17 residues. The chain's CDR3 is CASSFWIRGSGTDTQYF. The CDR3 coding sequence is TGTGCCAGCAGCTTCTGGATCCGCGGGAGTGGCACAGATACGCAGTATTTT.

The chain uses TRBV29-1 and TRBJ1-1, with 7 bases aligning to TRBD1. The CDR3 covers 13 residues. Germline values: CDR1 SQVTM, CDR2 ANQGSEA. V lost 6 bases to trimming and J lost 3 bases; unmatched junction nucleotides: 7. The CDR3 loop is CSVLKQGYTEAFF. The CDR3 bases are TGCAGCGTCCTAAAACAGGGGTACACTGAAGCTTTCTTT.

This chain links TRBV27 with TRBJ2-2, with 8 bases aligning to TRBD1. From germline, CDR1 is MNHEY and CDR2 SMNVEV (reference sequence). J gave up 2 bases and V 5 bases, and 4 bases lay outside the gene matches. CDR3 length: 15 residues. In DNA, the CDR3 is TGTGCCAGCAGTCCCCAGGGGGCTAACACCGGGGAGCTGTTTTTT. Amino acid sequence: CASSPQGANTGELFF.

The V gene is TRBV15, the J gene TRBJ2-3; the D is unclear. This CDR3 region has 13 residues. The ends were cut back, 1 base at V and 2 bases at J, with 4 bases in the middle. Germline V gene lookup returns CDR1 LNHNV and CDR2 YYDKDF (reference sequence). The CDR3 DNA reads as TGTGCCACCAGCAGAGCGTACACAGATACGCAGTATTTT. Residues: CATSRAYTDTQYF.

V gene TRBV4-1 combines with J gene TRBJ2-5, with TRBD1 matching over 7 bases. The CDR3 has 17 amino acids. Germline CDR1 MGHRA, CDR2 YSYEKL. V was pared by 4 bases and J by 5 bases, with 16 bases of the junction left unmatched. This CDR3 is CASSRGPTGKVLETQYF. In DNA, the CDR3 is TGCGCCAGCAGCCGAGGACCGACAGGGAAGGTCTTGGAGACCCAGTACTTC.

The gene calls are TRBV16 and TRBJ2-7; no clear D gene. This CDR3 has 12 amino acids. Trimming took off 2 bases at V and 2 bases at J, with 4 bases between the two ends. The germline CDR1 and CDR2 sequences are KGHSY and FQNENV. CDR3 region: CASSQDTYEQYF. DNA for the CDR3: TGTGCCAGCAGCCAAGACACCTACGAGCAGTACTTC.

The CDR3 DNA sequence: TGTGCCAGCAGTCCCTTGGGCGGACTCTCTGGGGCCAACGTCCTGACTTTC. Translation gives CASSPLGGLSGANVLTF. This chain joins TRBV28 and TRBJ2-6; maybe TRBD2 (5 bases). The germline V gene has CDR1 MDHEN and CDR2 SYDVKM. The CDR3 spans 17 residues. The germline V and J ends were trimmed by 5 bases and 0 bases, with 14 bases remaining between them.

The rearrangement uses TRBV29-1 and TRBJ1-5, with 8 bases aligning to TRBD1. With V trimmed by 6 bases and J by 3 bases, 7 bases remained unmatched. The CDR3 totals 14 residues. Germline assignment: CDR1 SQVTM and CDR2 ANQGSEA. DNA of the CDR3: TGCAGCGTGGGGGAGGACAGGGTCAATCAGCCCCAGCATTTT. Its protein is CSVGEDRVNQPQHF.

This sequence joins TRBV5-1 and TRBJ2-7, with 7 bases fitting TRBD1. The length of the CDR3 is 14 residues. V trimming: 2 bases; J trimming: 5 bases; junction bases outside the gene matches: 7. Germline lookup yields CDR1 SGHRS and CDR2 YFSETQ. The CDR3 DNA follows: TGCGCCAGCAGCTTATCCGGGACAGTAAACGAGCAGTACTTC. It yields the protein CASSLSGTVNEQYF.

The V and J genes are TRBV7-8 and TRBJ2-5; TRBD2 agrees at 10 bases. The CDR3 length is 13 residues. CDR1 and CDR2 (germline): SGHVS, FQNEAQ. V shed 5 bases and J 7 bases; nucleotides not matched to a gene: 4. The CDR3 nucleotides read TGTGCCAGCAGCACTATAGCGGGGGGGACCCAGTACTTC. Translating gives CASSTIAGGTQYF. Filled out from reference TRBV7-8 and TRBJ2-5, the complete variable domain reads GAGVSQSPRYKVAKRGQDVALRCDPISGHVSLFWYQQALGQGPEFLTYFQNEAQLDKSGLPSDRFFAERPEGSVSTLKIQRTQQEDSAVYLCASSTIAGGTQYFGPGTRLLVL.

The rearrangement links TRBV2 to TRBJ2-3; 12 nucleotides match TRBD2. Germline V gene sequence: CDR1 SNHLY, CDR2 FYNNEI. The trim removed 6 bases at V and 4 bases at J, leaving 8 bases unmatched. The CDR3 is 16 residues long. The chain's CDR3 is CASSPTSGSRSDTQYF. CDR3 DNA sequence: TGTGCCAGCAGCCCGACTAGCGGGAGTAGGTCAGATACGCAGTATTTT.

The gene calls are TRBV28 and TRBJ2-7; 8 bases line up with TRBD1. V shed 2 bases, J shed 4 bases, and the junction held 7 bases outside the gene matches. Per the germline V gene, CDR1 is MDHEN and CDR2 is SYDVKM. The CDR3 sequence is 15 residues long. The CDR3 DNA sequence: TGTGCCAGCAGTTTAGCGGGACAGGCAAAATACGAGCAGTACTTC. This encodes CASSLAGQAKYEQYF. Supplemented by reference TRBV28 and TRBJ2-7, the full variable domain reads DVKVTQSSRYLVKRTGEKVFLECVQDMDHENMFWYRQDPGLGLRLIYFSYDVKMKEKGDIPEGYSVSREKKERFSLILESASTNQTSMYLCASSLAGQAKYEQYFGPGTRLTVT.

This clone was recorded once. The chain carries TRBV2 and TRBJ2-5; the match to TRBD2 covers 11 bases. Germline V gene lookup returns CDR1 SNHLY and CDR2 FYNNEI. Unmatched junction bases numbered 4, after V lost 10 bases and J lost 6 bases. The CDR3 has 12 residues. The CDR3 nucleotides are TGTGCCACCGGGACTAGCGGAAAGACCCAGTACTTC. Amino acid sequence: CATGTSGKTQYF.